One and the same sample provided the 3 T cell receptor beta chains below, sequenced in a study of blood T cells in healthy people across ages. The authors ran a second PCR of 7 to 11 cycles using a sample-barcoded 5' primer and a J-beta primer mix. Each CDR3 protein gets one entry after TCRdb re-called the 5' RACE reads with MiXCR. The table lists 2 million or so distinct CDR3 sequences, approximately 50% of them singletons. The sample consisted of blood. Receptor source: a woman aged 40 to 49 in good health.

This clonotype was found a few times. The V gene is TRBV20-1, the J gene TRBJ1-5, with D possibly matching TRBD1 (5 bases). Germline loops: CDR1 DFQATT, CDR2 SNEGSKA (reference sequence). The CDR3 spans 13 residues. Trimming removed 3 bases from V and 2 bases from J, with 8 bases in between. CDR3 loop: CSASRDGNQPQHF. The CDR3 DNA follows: TGCAGTGCTAGCCGGGACGGCAATCAGCCCCAGCATTTT.

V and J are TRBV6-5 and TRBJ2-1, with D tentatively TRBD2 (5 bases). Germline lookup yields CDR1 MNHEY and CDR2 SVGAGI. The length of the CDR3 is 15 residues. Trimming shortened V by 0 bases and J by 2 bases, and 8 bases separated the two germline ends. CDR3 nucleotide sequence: TGTGCCAGCAGTTACTCCGGGGAAACCTACAATGAGCAGTTCTTC. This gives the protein CASSYSGETYNEQFF.

The CDR3 nucleotides read TGTGCCAGCAGCTTAGTGGGGGTCCGGGACAGCTACCAAGAGACCCAGTACTTC. Protein product: CASSLVGVRDSYQETQYF. This chain joins TRBV7-9 and TRBJ2-5; 7 bases match TRBD1. The CDR3 sequence is 18 residues long. Germline lookup yields CDR1 SEHNR and CDR2 FQNEAQ (reference sequence). V dropped 1 base and J dropped 0; count of bases not matched to a gene: 11.